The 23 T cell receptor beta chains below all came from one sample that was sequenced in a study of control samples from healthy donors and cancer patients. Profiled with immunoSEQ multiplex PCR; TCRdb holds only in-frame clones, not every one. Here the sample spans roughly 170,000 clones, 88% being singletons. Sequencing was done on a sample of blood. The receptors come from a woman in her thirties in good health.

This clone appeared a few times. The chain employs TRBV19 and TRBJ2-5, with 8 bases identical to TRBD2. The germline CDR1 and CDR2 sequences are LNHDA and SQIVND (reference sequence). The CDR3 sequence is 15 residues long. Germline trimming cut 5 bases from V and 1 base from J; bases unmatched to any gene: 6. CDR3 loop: CASSSGGPLQETQYF. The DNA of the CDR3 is TGTGCCAGTAGTTCGGGGGGGCCCCTCCAAGAGACCCAGTACTTC.

Here the CDR3 DNA reads TGTGCCAGCAGCTTGTTTCCGCCAACTAATGAAAAACTGTTTTTT. This translates into CASSLFPPTNEKLFF. This sequence joins TRBV5-4 and TRBJ1-4; D is unclear. V lost 1 base to trimming and J lost 0 bases, with 7 bases between them. The CDR3 extends over 15 amino acids. Germline CDR1 is SGHNT and CDR2 is YYREEE (reference sequence). The full variable domain, rest sourced from reference TRBV5-4 and TRBJ1-4, is ETGVTQSPTHLIKTRGQQVTLRCSSQSGHNTVSWYQQALGQGPQFIFQYYREEENGRGNFPPRFSGLQFPNYSSELNVNALELDDSALYLCASSLFPPTNEKLFFGSGTQLSVL.

As DNA, the CDR3 is TGTGCCAGCAGCTTGGGGACAGCAAGTAATGAAAAACTGTTTTTT. Translated, it gives CASSLGTASNEKLFF. This chain links TRBV5-4 with TRBJ1-4; D perhaps matches TRBD1 (6 bases). The V end was cut by 0 bases, the J end by 4 bases, with 10 bases between. Germline lookup yields CDR1 SGHNT and CDR2 YYREEE (reference sequence). The CDR3 runs to 15 residues.

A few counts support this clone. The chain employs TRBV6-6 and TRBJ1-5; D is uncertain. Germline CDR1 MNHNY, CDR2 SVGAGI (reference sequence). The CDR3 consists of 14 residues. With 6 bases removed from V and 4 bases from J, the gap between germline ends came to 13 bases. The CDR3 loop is CASRPGGRNQPQHF. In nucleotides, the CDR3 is TGTGCCAGCAGACCGGGAGGGAGGAATCAGCCCCAGCATTTT.

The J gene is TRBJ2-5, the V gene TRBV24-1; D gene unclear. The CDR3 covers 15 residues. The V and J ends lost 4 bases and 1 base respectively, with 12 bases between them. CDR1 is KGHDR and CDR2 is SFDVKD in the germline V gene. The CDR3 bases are TGTGCCACCAGTGACCCAGGACCGACCCAAGAGACCCAGTACTTC. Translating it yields CATSDPGPTQETQYF.

For the CDR3, the DNA is TGCGCCAGCACGCCCAGATTCAATTTCAGCTCCTACAATGAGCAGTTCTTC. Translating it yields CASTPRFNFSSYNEQFF. V usage is TRBV5-1 and J usage is TRBJ2-1; no clear D gene. The germline V and J ends were trimmed by 6 bases and 0 bases, with 19 bases remaining between them. Looked up from germline, CDR1 is SGHRS and CDR2 is YFSETQ. The CDR3 sequence is 17 residues long.

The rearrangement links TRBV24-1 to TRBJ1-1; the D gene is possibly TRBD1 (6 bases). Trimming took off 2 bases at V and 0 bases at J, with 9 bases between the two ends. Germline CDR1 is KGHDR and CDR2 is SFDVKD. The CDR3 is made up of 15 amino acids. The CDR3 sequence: CATSDSRGMNTEAFF. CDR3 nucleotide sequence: TGTGCCACCAGTGATTCGAGGGGGATGAACACTGAAGCTTTCTTT.

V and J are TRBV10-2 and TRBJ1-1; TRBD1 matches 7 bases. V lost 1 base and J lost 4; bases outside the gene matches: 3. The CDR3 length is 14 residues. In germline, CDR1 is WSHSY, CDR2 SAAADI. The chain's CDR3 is CASSEWNRGTEAFF. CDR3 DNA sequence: TGCGCCAGCAGTGAGTGGAACAGGGGCACTGAAGCTTTCTTT.

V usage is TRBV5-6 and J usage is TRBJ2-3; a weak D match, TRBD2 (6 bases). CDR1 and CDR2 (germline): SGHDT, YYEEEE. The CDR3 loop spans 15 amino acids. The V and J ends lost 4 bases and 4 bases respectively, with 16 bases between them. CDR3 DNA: TGTGCCAGCAGCCGTGGACTGGCGGGGTCAGATACGCAGTATTTT. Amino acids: CASSRGLAGSDTQYF.

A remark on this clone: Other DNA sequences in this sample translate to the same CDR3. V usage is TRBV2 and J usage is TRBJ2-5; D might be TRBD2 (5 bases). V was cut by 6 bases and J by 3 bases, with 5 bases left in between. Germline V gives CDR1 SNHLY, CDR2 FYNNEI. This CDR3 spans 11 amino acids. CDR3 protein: CASRTKETQYF. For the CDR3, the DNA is TGTGCCAGCAGGACTAAAGAGACCCAGTACTTC.

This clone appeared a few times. The CDR3 DNA sequence: TGTGCCAGCAGCTTAGCCGGGCCTCAAAGCACAGATACGCAGTATTTT. This codes for CASSLAGPQSTDTQYF. J is TRBJ2-3 and V is TRBV7-9; D is uncertain. Germline assignment: CDR1 SEHNR and CDR2 FQNEAQ (reference sequence). This CDR3 is built from 16 residues. V gave up 0 bases and J gave up 0 bases, with 10 bases separating them.

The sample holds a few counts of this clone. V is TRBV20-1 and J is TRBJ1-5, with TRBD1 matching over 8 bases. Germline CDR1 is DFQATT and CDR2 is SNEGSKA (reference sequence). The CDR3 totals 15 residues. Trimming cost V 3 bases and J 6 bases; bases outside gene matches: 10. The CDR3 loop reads CSASMDRVVTQPQHF. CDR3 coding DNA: TGCAGTGCTAGTATGGACAGGGTGGTGACTCAGCCCCAGCATTTT.

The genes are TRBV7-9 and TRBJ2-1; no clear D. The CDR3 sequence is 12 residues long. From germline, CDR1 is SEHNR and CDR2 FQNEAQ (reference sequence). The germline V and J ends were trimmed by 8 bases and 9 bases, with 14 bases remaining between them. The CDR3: CASGVRVGEQFF. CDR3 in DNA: TGTGCCAGCGGGGTTAGGGTGGGTGAGCAGTTCTTC.

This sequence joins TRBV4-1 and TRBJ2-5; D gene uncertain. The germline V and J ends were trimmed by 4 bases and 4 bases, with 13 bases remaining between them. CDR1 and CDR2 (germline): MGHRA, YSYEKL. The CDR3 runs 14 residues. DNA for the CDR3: TGCGCCAGCAGCCGGGTGGGGTTCGGAGAGACCCAGTACTTC. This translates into CASSRVGFGETQYF.

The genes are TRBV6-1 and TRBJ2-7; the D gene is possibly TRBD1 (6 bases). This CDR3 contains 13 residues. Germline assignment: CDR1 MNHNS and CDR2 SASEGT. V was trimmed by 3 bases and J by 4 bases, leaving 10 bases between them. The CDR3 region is CASSERTDYEQYV. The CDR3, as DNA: TGTGCCAGCAGTGAGCGGACAGATTACGAGCAGTACGTC.

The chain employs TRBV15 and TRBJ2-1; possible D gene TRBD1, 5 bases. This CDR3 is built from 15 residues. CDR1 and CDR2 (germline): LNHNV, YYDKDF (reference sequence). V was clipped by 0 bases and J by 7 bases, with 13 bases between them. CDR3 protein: CATSREGAVGNEQFF. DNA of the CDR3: TGTGCCACCAGCAGAGAAGGGGCTGTCGGGAATGAGCAGTTCTTC.

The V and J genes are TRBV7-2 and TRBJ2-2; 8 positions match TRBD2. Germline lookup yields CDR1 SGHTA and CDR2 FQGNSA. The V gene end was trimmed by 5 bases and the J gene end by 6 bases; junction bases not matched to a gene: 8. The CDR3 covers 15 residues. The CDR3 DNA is TGTGCCAGCAGCCCCTTAGCGGGATATCCCGGGGAGCTGTTTTTT. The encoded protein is CASSPLAGYPGELFF.

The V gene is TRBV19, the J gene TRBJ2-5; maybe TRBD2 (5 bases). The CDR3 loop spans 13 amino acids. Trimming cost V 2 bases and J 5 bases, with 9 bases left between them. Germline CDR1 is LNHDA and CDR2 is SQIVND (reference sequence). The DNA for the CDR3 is TGTGCCAGTAGTATACCGAGGGAGGAGACCCAGTACTTC. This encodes CASSIPREETQYF. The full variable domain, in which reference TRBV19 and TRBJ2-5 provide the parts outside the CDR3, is DGGITQSPKYLFRKEGQNVTLSCEQNLNHDAMYWYRQDPGQGLRLIYYSQIVNDFQKGDIAEGYSVSREKKESFPLTVTSAQKNPTAFYLCASSIPREETQYFGPGTRLLVL.

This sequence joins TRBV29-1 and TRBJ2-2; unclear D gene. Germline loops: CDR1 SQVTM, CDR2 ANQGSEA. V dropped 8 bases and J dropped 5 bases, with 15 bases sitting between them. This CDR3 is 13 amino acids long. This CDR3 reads CSIILDGTGELFF. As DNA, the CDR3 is TGCAGCATAATTCTCGACGGTACCGGGGAGCTGTTTTTT.

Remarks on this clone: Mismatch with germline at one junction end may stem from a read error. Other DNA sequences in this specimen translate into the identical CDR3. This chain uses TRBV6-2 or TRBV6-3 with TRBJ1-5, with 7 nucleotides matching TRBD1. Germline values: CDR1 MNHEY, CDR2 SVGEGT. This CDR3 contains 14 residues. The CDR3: CASSREGANRPQHF. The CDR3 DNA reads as TGTGCCAGCAGCCGGGAGGGGGCCAATCGGCCCCAGCATTTT.

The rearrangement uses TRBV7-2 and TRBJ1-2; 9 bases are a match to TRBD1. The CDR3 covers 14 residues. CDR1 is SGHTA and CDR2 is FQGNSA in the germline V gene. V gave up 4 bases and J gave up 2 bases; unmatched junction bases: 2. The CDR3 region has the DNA TGTGCCAGCAGCTACAGGGGGCGCAACTATGGCTACACCTTC. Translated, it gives CASSYRGRNYGYTF.

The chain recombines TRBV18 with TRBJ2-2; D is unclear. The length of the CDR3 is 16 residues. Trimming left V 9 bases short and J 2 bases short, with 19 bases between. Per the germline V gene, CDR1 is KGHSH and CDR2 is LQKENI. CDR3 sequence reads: CASHRQSDGNTGELFF. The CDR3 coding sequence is TGTGCCAGTCACCGTCAGTCGGACGGTAACACCGGGGAGCTGTTTTTT.

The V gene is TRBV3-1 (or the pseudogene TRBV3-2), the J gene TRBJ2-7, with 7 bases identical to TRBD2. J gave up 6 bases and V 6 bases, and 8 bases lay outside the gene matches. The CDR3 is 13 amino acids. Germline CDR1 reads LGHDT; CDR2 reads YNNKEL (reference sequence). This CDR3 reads CASSQRTSSEQYV. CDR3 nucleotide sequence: TGTGCCAGCAGTCAACGGACTAGTTCCGAGCAGTACGTC.